This note documents a single T cell receptor beta chain sequence. Antigen: not known. A read error is likely, as this CDR3 ends without the conserved phenylalanine or tryptophan. CDR1 is MNHEY, CDR2 SVGEGT, per germline. The CDR3 is 13 residues long. Taking about 20-31 mg of unsorted bulk tissue, the authors co-extracted RNA and DNA. Sampling of each tumor involved five separate regions. The data stem from a study of tumor-infiltrating lymphocytes in primary liver carcinoma. Overall study findings and caveats: Tumor top-250-clone fractions significantly exceeded those of blood (p = 0.039). Tumor region pairs showed greater overlap than either tumor-adjacent or tumor-blood pairs did.

The input was about 490 ng total RNA; TCR beta cDNA was made from it with a constant-region primer. Three rounds of nested multiplex PCR with slightly modified ARM-PCR produced TCR beta libraries. The study ran its first two PCR rounds for around 10 cycles each, using TRBV1-TRBV30 forward primers and a C-beta reverse primer. TCRdb reprocessed the multiplex PCR reads with MiXCR, giving one entry per CDR3 protein. The sample includes under 200,000 distinct CDR3 sequences, around four fifths of them seen just once. The sequence was collected from a middle-aged man with primary liver carcinoma and hepatitis B virus infection. This chain uses TRBV6-2 or TRBV6-3 with TRBJ1-1, with D unresolved. The sequencing sample was made of tumor tissue from primary liver carcinoma. CDR3 DNA sequence: TGTGCCAGCAATTACTCCGGGAACACTGAAGCTTTCATT. Its translation: CASNYSGNTEAFI.